The clone carrying this T cell receptor beta chain was seen more than once but under ten times. Its cognate antigen is unknown. These data belong to a study of T-cell memory formation after mild COVID-19. This CDR3 region has 15 residues. Germline V gives CDR1 PRHDT, CDR2 FYEKMQ (reference sequence). V was trimmed by 4 bases and J by 5 bases, leaving 18 bases between them. The authors produced TCR alpha and TCR beta cDNA libraries with sample barcodes and UMIs by 5'RACE using constant-segment primers. MiXCR, run by TCRdb on the 5' RACE reads, gives a single entry per CDR3 protein. The sample holds about 250,000 distinct CDR3 sequences; 15% are singletons and the top ten take about 2%. Study-wide results and caveats: Clones that got smaller from day 15 to 85 had even CD4/CD8, while clones growing later tipped toward CD4+.

This sequence originates from an adult woman who had mild COVID-19 (a few samples of this study predate the infection). Cell type and time point are not known. The chain combines TRBV13 with TRBJ2-7; D unresolved. Sequenced material: PBMCs or a T cell subset sorted from them (not recorded which). The CDR3: CASSSPWLSRNEQYF. The CDR3 coding sequence is TGTGCCAGCAGCTCGCCTTGGCTTTCTCGTAACGAGCAGTACTTC.